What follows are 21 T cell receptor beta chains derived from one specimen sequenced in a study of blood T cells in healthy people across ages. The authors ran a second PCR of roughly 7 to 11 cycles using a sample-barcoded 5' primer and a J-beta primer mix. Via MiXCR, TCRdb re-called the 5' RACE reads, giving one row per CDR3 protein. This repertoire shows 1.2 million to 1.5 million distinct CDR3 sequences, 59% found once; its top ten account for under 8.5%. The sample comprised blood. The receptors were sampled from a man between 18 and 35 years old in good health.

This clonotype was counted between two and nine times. The CDR3 DNA is TGTGCCAGCAGTGCGGGGTTGGGTAGCGCCTACTACAATGAGCAGTTCTTC. It translates to CASSAGLGSAYYNEQFF. This chain uses TRBV2 with TRBJ2-1; weak D call: TRBD2 (5 bases). The CDR3 totals 17 residues. CDR1 is SNHLY, CDR2 FYNNEI, per germline. Trimming cost V 4 bases and J 3 bases, with 19 bases left between them.

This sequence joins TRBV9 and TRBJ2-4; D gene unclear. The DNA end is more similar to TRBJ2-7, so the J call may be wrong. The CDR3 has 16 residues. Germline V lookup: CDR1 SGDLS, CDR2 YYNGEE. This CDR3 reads CASSVAGRDPLYEQYF. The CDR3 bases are TGTGCCAGCAGCGTAGCTGGAAGAGACCCCCTCTACGAGCAGTACTTC.

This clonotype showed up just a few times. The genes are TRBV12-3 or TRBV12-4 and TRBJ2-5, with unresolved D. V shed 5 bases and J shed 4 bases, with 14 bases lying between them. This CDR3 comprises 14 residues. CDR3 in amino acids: CASSAGTVLETQYF. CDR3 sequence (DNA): TGTGCCAGCAGTGCCGGTACCGTACTAGAGACCCAGTACTTC.

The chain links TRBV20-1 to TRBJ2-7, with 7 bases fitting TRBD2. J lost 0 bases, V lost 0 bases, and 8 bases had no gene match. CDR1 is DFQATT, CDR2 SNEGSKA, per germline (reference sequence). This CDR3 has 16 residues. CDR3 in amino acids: CSARDQKRGSSYEQYF. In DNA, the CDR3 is TGCAGTGCTAGAGATCAGAAGCGGGGAAGCTCCTACGAGCAGTACTTC.

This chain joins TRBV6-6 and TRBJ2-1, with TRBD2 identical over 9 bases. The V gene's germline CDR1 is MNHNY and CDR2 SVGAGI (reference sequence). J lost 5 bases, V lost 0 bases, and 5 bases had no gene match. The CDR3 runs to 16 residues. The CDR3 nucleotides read TGTGCCAGCAGTTACTCCAGCGGGGGGTCAAACAATGAGCAGTTCTTC. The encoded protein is CASSYSSGGSNNEQFF.

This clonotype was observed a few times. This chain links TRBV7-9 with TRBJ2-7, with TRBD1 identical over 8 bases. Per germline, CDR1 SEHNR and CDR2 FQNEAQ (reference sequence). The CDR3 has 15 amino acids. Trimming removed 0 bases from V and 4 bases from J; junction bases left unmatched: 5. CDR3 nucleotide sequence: TGTGCCAGCAGCTTAGCATCCCGGACAGGGTACGAGCAGTACTTC. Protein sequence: CASSLASRTGYEQYF.

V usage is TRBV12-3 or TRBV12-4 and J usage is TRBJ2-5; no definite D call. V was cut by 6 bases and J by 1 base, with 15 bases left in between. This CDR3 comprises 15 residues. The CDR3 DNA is TGTGCCAGCAGCCCTGGTCTGGGCAGCCAAGAGACCCAGTACTTC. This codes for CASSPGLGSQETQYF.

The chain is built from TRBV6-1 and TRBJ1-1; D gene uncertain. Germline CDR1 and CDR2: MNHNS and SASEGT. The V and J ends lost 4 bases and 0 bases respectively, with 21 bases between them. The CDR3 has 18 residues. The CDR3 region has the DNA TGTGCCAGCAGTGCCTCTGGCCCGGCTATTACCATGAACACTGAAGCTTTCTTT. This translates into CASSASGPAITMNTEAFF.

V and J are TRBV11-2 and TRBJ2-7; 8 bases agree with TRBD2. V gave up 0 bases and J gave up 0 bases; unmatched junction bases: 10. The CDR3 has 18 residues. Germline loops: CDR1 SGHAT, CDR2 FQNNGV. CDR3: CASSLDGPAAGVSYEQYF. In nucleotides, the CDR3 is TGTGCCAGCAGCTTAGACGGGCCTGCAGCGGGGGTCTCCTACGAGCAGTACTTC. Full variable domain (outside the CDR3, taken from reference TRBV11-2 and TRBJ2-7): EAGVAQSPRYKIIEKRQSVAFWCNPISGHATLYWYQQILGQGPKLLIQFQNNGVVDDSQLPKDRFSAERLKGVDSTLKIQPAKLEDSAVYLCASSLDGPAAGVSYEQYFGPGTRLTVT.

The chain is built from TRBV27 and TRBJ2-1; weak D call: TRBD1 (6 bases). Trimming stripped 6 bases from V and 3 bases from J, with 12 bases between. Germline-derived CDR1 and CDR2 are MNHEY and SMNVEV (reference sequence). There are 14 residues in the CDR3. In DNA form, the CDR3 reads TGTGCCAGCAGCCAGGCAGGGGTCTACAATGAGCAGTTCTTC. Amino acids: CASSQAGVYNEQFF.

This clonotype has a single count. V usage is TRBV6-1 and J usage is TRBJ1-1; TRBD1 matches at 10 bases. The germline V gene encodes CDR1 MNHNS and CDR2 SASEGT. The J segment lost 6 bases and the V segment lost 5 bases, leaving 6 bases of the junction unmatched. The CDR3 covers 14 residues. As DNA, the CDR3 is TGTGCCAGCAGTAGGACAGGGGGTAACCCTGAAGCTTTCTTT. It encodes CASSRTGGNPEAFF.

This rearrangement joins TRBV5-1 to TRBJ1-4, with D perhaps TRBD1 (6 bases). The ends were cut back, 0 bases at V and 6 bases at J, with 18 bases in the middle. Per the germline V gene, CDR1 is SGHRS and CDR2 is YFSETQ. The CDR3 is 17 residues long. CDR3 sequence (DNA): TGCGCCAGCAGCTTGGGGACCTCAGGGGATTGGGATGAAAAACTGTTTTTT. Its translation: CASSLGTSGDWDEKLFF.

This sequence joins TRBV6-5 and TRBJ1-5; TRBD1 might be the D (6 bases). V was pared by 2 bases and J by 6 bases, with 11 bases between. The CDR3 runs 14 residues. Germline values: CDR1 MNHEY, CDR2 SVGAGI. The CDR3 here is CASSYRRGAQPQHF. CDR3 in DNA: TGTGCCAGCAGTTACCGCAGGGGTGCTCAGCCCCAGCATTTT.

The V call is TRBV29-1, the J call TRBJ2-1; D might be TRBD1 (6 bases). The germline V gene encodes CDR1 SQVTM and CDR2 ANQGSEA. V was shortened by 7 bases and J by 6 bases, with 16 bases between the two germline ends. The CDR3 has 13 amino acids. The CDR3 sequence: CSASRGGANEQFF. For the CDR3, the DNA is TGCAGCGCCTCTAGAGGGGGAGCCAATGAGCAGTTCTTC.

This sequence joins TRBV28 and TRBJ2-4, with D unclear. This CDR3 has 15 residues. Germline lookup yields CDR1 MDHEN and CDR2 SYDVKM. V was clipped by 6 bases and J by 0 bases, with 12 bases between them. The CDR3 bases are TGTGCCAGCAGGGGTCAGTCCCTAGCCAAAAACATTCAGTACTTC. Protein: CASRGQSLAKNIQYF.

In DNA form, the CDR3 reads TGTGCCAGCAGGAGGACAGGGGATCACGAGCAGTACTTC. Its translation: CASRRTGDHEQYF. V gene TRBV6-5 combines with J gene TRBJ2-4, with 9 bases matching TRBD1. The DNA end is a closer match to TRBJ2-7, so the J assignment may be wrong. This CDR3 is built from 13 residues. Germline CDR1 and CDR2: MNHEY and SVGAGI.

CDR3 nucleotide sequence: TGTGCCAGCAGTTACTCGAAGGTGGGAGGGCCTCAAACGGGAACAGATACGCAGTATTTT. Translated, it gives CASSYSKVGGPQTGTDTQYF. The gene calls are TRBV6-5 and TRBJ2-3; 7 nucleotides line up with TRBD2. The CDR3 loop spans 20 amino acids. CDR1 MNHEY and CDR2 SVGAGI come from the germline V gene. The ends lost 0 bases at V and 3 bases at J; junction bases unmatched: 18.

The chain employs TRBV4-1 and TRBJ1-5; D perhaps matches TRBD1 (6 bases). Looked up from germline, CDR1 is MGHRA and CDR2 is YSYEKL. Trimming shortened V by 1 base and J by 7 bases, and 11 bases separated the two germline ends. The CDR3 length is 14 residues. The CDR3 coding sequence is TGCGCCAGCAGCCAAGGACCCCAGGGGCAGCCCCAGCATTTT. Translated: CASSQGPQGQPQHF.

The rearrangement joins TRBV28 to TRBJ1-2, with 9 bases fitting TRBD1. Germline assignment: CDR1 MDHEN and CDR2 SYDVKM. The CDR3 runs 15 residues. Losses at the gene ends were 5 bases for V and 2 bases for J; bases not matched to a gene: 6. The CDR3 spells CASSITGQGNYGYTF. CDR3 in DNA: TGTGCCAGCAGTATAACGGGACAGGGAAACTATGGCTACACCTTC.

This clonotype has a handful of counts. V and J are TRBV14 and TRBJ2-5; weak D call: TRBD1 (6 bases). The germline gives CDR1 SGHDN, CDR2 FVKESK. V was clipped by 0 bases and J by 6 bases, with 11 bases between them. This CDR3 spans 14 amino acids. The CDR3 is CASSQDTGRKTQYF. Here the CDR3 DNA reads TGTGCCAGCAGCCAAGATACAGGGAGAAAGACCCAGTACTTC.

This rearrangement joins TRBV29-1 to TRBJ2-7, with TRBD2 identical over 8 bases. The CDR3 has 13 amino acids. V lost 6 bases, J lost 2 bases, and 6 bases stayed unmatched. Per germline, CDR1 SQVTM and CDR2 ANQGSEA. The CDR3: CSVGSGATYEQYF. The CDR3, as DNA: TGCAGCGTGGGTAGCGGGGCCACCTACGAGCAGTACTTC.